This entry lists 24 T cell receptor beta chains sequenced from one sample in a study of cytomegalovirus exposure and HLA in healthy donors. PCR involved 60 Vbeta and 13 Jbeta primers. Some clones are missing from TCRdb's copy, which holds only in-frame ones; the method was immunoSEQ multiplex PCR. The sample lists around 140,000 clones, nearly 80% seen once, with about 1% in the top ten. The sample comprised PBMCs. The source is a male donor in good health and CMV-seronegative.

This chain joins TRBV7-2 and TRBJ1-5; possibly TRBD1 for D (6 bases). The V and J ends lost 2 bases and 2 bases respectively, with 16 bases between them. The CDR3 is made up of 17 amino acids. The germline V gene has CDR1 SGHTA and CDR2 FQGNSA. The CDR3 sequence is CASSLLEDPGGNQPQHF. The DNA of the CDR3 is TGTGCCAGCAGCTTATTGGAGGACCCAGGGGGCAATCAGCCCCAGCATTTT.

The chain couples TRBV4-3 to TRBJ2-2; weak D call: TRBD1 (6 bases). Germline-derived CDR1 and CDR2 are LGHNA and YSLEER. The germline V and J ends were trimmed by 5 bases and 5 bases, with 12 bases remaining between them. This CDR3 contains 14 residues. The CDR3 DNA follows: TGCGCCAGCAGCGTACAGGGTTTGACCGGGGAGCTGTTTTTT. Protein sequence: CASSVQGLTGELFF.

The V and J genes are TRBV7-2 and TRBJ2-2; possible D gene TRBD1, 5 bases. The CDR3 extends over 17 amino acids. The V end was cut by 1 base, the J end by 2 bases, with 14 bases between. CDR1 and CDR2 from the germline V gene are SGHTA and FQGNSA. CDR3 in DNA: TGTGCCAGCAGCTTAGAAGACCTAGGGGTTAACACCGGGGAGCTGTTTTTT. This translates into CASSLEDLGVNTGELFF.

The gene calls are TRBV9 and TRBJ2-2; weak D call: TRBD2 (6 bases). Germline lookup yields CDR1 SGDLS and CDR2 YYNGEE. This CDR3 is 16 amino acids long. V gave up 0 bases and J gave up 6 bases, with 15 bases separating them. The CDR3 nucleotides are TGTGCCAGCAGCGTAGAATGGGACTTGGTCGCCGGGGAGCTGTTTTTT. Amino acid sequence: CASSVEWDLVAGELFF.

The chain has TRBV6-1 and TRBJ2-4, with 16 bases aligning to TRBD2. V lost 5 bases, J lost 15 bases, and 7 bases stayed unmatched. Germline CDR1 and CDR2: MNHNS and SASEGT. CDR3 length equals 14 residues. The CDR3 protein is CASSSGTSGGAWYF. The CDR3 coding sequence is TGTGCCAGCAGTTCCGGGACTAGCGGGGGGGCGTGGTACTTC.

The rearrangement uses TRBV18 and TRBJ2-5; TRBD2 is a possible D gene (7 bases). Germline CDR1 reads KGHSH; CDR2 reads LQKENI. V lost 3 bases to trimming and J lost 5 bases, with 13 bases between them. The CDR3 length is 14 residues. CDR3 sequence: CASSPTEGGETQYF. In nucleotides, the CDR3 is TGTGCCAGCTCACCGACCGAGGGGGGGGAGACCCAGTACTTC.

The chain uses TRBV30 and TRBJ1-2, with 8 bases lining up with TRBD1. The germline V gene encodes CDR1 GTSNPN and CDR2 SVGIG (reference sequence). This CDR3 has 11 amino acids. The trim removed 5 bases at V and 4 bases at J, leaving 0 bases unmatched. CDR3 in DNA: TGTGCCTGGGACAGGGGCTATGGCTACACCTTC. It is translated as CAWDRGYGYTF.

The V gene is TRBV4-1, the J gene TRBJ1-5; TRBD1 aligns across 7 bases. Germline CDR1 is MGHRA and CDR2 is YSYEKL. This CDR3 is 15 amino acids long. J was trimmed by 5 bases and V by 4 bases; bases with no gene match: 8. The CDR3 DNA reads TGCGCCAGCAGCCTAAAGGGGGCTCGAGATCAGCCCCAGCATTTT. Translated: CASSLKGARDQPQHF.

V and J are TRBV5-6 and TRBJ1-1, with 8 positions matching TRBD1. The CDR3 loop spans 15 amino acids. Germline CDR1 and CDR2: SGHDT and YYEEEE. J gave up 6 bases and V 4 bases, and 11 bases lay outside the gene matches. Here the CDR3 DNA reads TGTGCCAGCAGCAACGTAAACAGGGGGAGTGCTGAAGCTTTCTTT. Translating gives CASSNVNRGSAEAFF.

V is TRBV2 and J is TRBJ2-2; D possibly corresponds to TRBD2 (5 bases). Germline V gives CDR1 SNHLY, CDR2 FYNNEI. The CDR3 has 15 residues. V lost 7 bases and J 3 bases, leaving 15 bases between the germline ends. CDR3 in amino acids: CASKAHEADTGELFF. The CDR3 bases are TGTGCCAGCAAGGCGCACGAAGCGGACACCGGGGAGCTGTTTTTT.

This clone was seen only a few times. J is TRBJ1-5 and V is TRBV4-1; TRBD1 aligns across 9 bases. V lost 3 bases to trimming and J lost 7 bases; unmatched junction nucleotides: 13. This CDR3 has 17 residues. Germline loops: CDR1 MGHRA, CDR2 YSYEKL. The CDR3: CASSHSASRDREQPQHF. CDR3 sequence (DNA): TGCGCCAGCAGCCATTCCGCCTCCAGGGACAGGGAACAGCCCCAGCATTTT.

V is TRBV10-1 and J is TRBJ2-1, with 7 nucleotides matching TRBD2. After removal of 6 bases from V and 10 bases from J, the junction contained 9 bases not matched to a gene. Germline V gene data show CDR1 as WNHNN and CDR2 as SYGVQD (reference sequence). The CDR3 is 13 residues long. The DNA for the CDR3 is TGCGCCAGCAGCAGGGACCCGGGGGGAGAGCAGTTCTTC. It translates to CASSRDPGGEQFF.

The genes are TRBV19 and TRBJ2-3, with TRBD2 identical over 7 bases. CDR3 size: 14 residues. The germline CDR1 and CDR2 sequences are LNHDA and SQIVND (reference sequence). V lost 9 bases, J lost 1 base, and 7 bases stayed unmatched. The CDR3 DNA reads as TGTGCCAGCAGTCCGGGACTACGCACAGATACGCAGTATTTT. Translated: CASSPGLRTDTQYF.

The chain has TRBV4-1 and TRBJ1-1; TRBD1 aligns across 12 bases. After removal of 4 bases from V and 11 bases from J, the junction contained 14 bases not matched to a gene. The CDR3 runs to 16 residues. Germline V lookup: CDR1 MGHRA, CDR2 YSYEKL. The CDR3 nucleotides are TGCGCCAGCAGCCCGGGACAGGGGGCGCTTCCATTTAAGGCTTTCTTT. Translated: CASSPGQGALPFKAFF.

The chain combines TRBV27 with TRBJ2-3, with D unclear. Looked up from germline, CDR1 is MNHEY and CDR2 is SMNVEV (reference sequence). The length of the CDR3 is 15 residues. Trimming took 1 base from V and 4 from J, leaving 12 bases between them. CDR3 nucleotides: TGTGCCAGCAGTTTATTGGGCAGTTCTCCAGATACGCAGTATTTT. Protein product: CASSLLGSSPDTQYF.

The CDR3 region is CAIAGTATETQYF. In DNA form, the CDR3 reads TGTGCCATCGCGGGGACAGCGACAGAGACCCAGTACTTC. The chain is built from TRBV27 and TRBJ2-5, with a weak D call TRBD1 (7 bases). V lost 10 bases and J 4 bases, leaving 16 bases between the germline ends. CDR1 is MNHEY and CDR2 is SMNVEV in the germline V gene (reference sequence). CDR3 length: 13 amino acids.

Turning to this clone: Distinct nucleotide sequences in the sample also encode this CDR3. The chain carries TRBV5-6 and TRBJ2-5, with 7 bases identical to TRBD1. The DNA matches TRBJ2-7 better at its end, which makes the J call doubtful. The germline gives CDR1 SGHDT, CDR2 YYEEEE. The CDR3 is 13 amino acids. The CDR3 region has the DNA TGTGCCAGCAGCTTGGACAGGGGTTACGAGCAGTACTTC. Translation gives CASSLDRGYEQYF.

The J gene is TRBJ2-7, the V gene TRBV19, with D possibly matching TRBD2 (5 bases). V lost 3 bases, J lost 3 bases, and 12 bases lay in between. Germline lookup yields CDR1 LNHDA and CDR2 SQIVND (reference sequence). The CDR3 sequence is 14 residues long. CDR3 sequence reads: CASSIRGSNYEQYF. The CDR3 region has the DNA TGTGCCAGTAGTATTAGAGGGTCAAACTACGAGCAGTACTTC.

The chain recombines TRBV19 with TRBJ2-1, with 11 bases identical to TRBD2. Looked up from germline, CDR1 is LNHDA and CDR2 is SQIVND (reference sequence). The J segment lost 6 bases and the V segment lost 3 bases, leaving 7 bases of the junction unmatched. The CDR3 consists of 16 residues. CDR3: CASSMTLAGGRNEQFF. CDR3 in DNA: TGTGCCAGTAGTATGACCCTAGCGGGGGGTCGCAATGAGCAGTTCTTC. Complete variable domain (other parts from reference TRBV19 and TRBJ2-1): DGGITQSPKYLFRKEGQNVTLSCEQNLNHDAMYWYRQDPGQGLRLIYYSQIVNDFQKGDIAEGYSVSREKKESFPLTVTSAQKNPTAFYLCASSMTLAGGRNEQFFGPGTRLTVL.

The chain combines TRBV19 with TRBJ2-7; TRBD1 matches at 7 bases. This CDR3 spans 14 amino acids. V gave up 4 bases and J gave up 3 bases; unmatched junction bases: 6. Germline CDR1 and CDR2: LNHDA and SQIVND (reference sequence). CDR3 residues: CASSKGQERYEQYF. As DNA, the CDR3 is TGTGCCAGTAGTAAAGGACAGGAACGCTACGAGCAGTACTTC.

This chain joins TRBV7-2 and TRBJ2-2; 8 nucleotides match TRBD1. The CDR3 extends over 15 amino acids. Per the germline V gene, CDR1 is SGHTA and CDR2 is FQGNSA. Unmatched junction bases numbered 4, after V lost 2 bases and J lost 5 bases. The CDR3 loop is CASSLQGAQTGELFF. As DNA, the CDR3 is TGTGCCAGCAGCTTACAGGGGGCTCAAACCGGGGAGCTGTTTTTT.

The chain carries TRBV5-4 and TRBJ2-5; TRBD2 matches 8 bases. The J call is in doubt because the DNA end fits TRBJ2-7 better. CDR1 and CDR2 (germline): SGHNT, YYREEE (reference sequence). This CDR3 contains 15 residues. The chain's CDR3 is CASSFRGGGSYEQYF. Written as DNA, the CDR3 is TGTGCCAGCAGCTTTCGGGGGGGCGGGTCCTACGAGCAGTACTTC.

The chain links TRBV6-5 to TRBJ2-3; 12 bases fit TRBD1. V was clipped by 2 bases and J by 8 bases; unmatched bases: 8. Germline-derived CDR1 and CDR2 are MNHEY and SVGAGI. The CDR3 consists of 16 residues. CDR3 protein: CASSYIAGTGGSTQYF. The CDR3 DNA reads TGTGCCAGCAGTTACATCGCCGGGACAGGGGGCAGTACGCAGTATTTT.

The genes are TRBV15 and TRBJ2-7; D remains ambiguous. Trimming pared 0 bases from V and 4 bases from J, leaving 7 bases between. Germline V gives CDR1 LNHNV, CDR2 YYDKDF (reference sequence). This CDR3 has 13 amino acids. The CDR3 DNA sequence: TGTGCCACCAGCAGAGAATCCCAGTACGAGCAGTACTTC. It encodes CATSRESQYEQYF.